Reported below is one T cell receptor (beta chain). Some clones are missing from TCRdb's copy, which holds only in-frame ones; the method was immunoSEQ multiplex PCR. The sample shows roughly 200,000 clones, about 90% of them seen only once. The sample belongs to a study of control samples from healthy donors and cancer patients. V lost 5 bases and J lost 2, with 12 bases in between. The CDR3 totals 15 residues. Germline V gene sequence: CDR1 MNHEY, CDR2 SMNVEV (reference sequence). The sequence derives from a man between 25 and 39 years old in good health. The V gene is TRBV27, the J gene TRBJ2-2; either TRBD1 or TRBD2 may fit D (5 bases each). Sample: blood. In DNA, the CDR3 is TGTGCCAGCAGTCCCCGGGGCCTCAACACCGGGGAGCTGTTTTTT. It yields the protein CASSPRGLNTGELFF.